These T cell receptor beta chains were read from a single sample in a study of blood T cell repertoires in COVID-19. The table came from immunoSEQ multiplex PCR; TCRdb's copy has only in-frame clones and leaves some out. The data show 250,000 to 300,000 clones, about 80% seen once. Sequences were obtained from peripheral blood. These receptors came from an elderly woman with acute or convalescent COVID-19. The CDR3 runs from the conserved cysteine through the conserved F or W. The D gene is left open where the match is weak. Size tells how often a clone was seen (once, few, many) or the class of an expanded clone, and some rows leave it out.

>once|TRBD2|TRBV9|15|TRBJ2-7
TGTGCCAGCAGCGTAGGACTCGGACTAGCGGGGCCGGAGTACTTC
CASSVGLGLAGPEYF
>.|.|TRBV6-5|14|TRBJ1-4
TGTGCCAGCAGTTACCGGGGGGCGCGGGAAAAACTGTTTTTT
CASSYRGAREKLFF
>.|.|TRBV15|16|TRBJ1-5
TGTGCCACCAGCAGAGATCGGGTTGGCGGCAATCAGCCCCAGCATTTT
CATSRDRVGGNQPQHF
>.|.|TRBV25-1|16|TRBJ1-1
TGTGCCAGCAGCGACGCGGGGCGCGGGGGGGACACTGAAGCTTTCTTT
CASSDAGRGGDTEAFF
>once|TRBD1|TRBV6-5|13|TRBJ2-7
TGTGCCAGCAGCCGGGACAGGGTCTACGAGCAGTACTTC
CASSRDRVYEQYF
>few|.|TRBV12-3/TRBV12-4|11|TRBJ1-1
TGTGCCAGCAGTTTAGGGCAGAAAGCTTTCTTT
CASSLGQKAFF
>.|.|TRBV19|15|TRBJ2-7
TGTGCCAGTAGTATAGAGGGCGGCAGCGGCTACGAGCAGTACTTC
CASSIEGGSGYEQYF
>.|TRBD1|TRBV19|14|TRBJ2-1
TGTGCCAGTAGTCCAGGACAGGGGAATTATGAGCAGTTCTTC
CASSPGQGNYEQFF
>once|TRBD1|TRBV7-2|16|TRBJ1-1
TGTGCCAGCAGCCTAACAGGGGTCTGGGGCTACACTGAAGCTTTCTTT
CASSLTGVWGYTEAFF
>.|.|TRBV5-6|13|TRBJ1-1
TGTGCCAGCAGCCAGACGGGGAACACTGAAGCTTTCTTT
CASSQTGNTEAFF
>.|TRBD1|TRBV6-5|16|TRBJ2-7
TGTGCCAGCAGTTACTCGAGTTCAGGGGGCAGATCCGAGCAGTACTTC
CASSYSSSGGRSEQYF
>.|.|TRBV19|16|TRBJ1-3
TGTGCCAGTAGTAACACAGGGATCCCCTCTGGAAACACCATATATTTT
CASSNTGIPSGNTIYF
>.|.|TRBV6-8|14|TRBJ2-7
TGTGCCAGCAGAAACAGGACCCCCTCCTACGAGCAGTACTTC
CASRNRTPSYEQYF
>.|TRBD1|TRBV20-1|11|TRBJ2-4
TGCAGTGCTGACAGGGAAAACATTCAGTACTTC
CSADRENIQYF
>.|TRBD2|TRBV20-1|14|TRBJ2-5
TGCAGTGCTAGTATCGGGGCGGGAGGGGAGACCCAGTACTTC
CSASIGAGGETQYF
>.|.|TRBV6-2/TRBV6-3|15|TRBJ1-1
TGTGCCAGCAGTTACGGGGGGGGAGGGAGGACTGAAGCTTTCTTT
CASSYGGGGRTEAFF
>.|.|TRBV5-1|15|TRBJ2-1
TGCGCCAGCAGCTTGGTACAGGTCGGCTACAATGAGCAGTTCTTC
CASSLVQVGYNEQFF
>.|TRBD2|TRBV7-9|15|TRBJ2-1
TGTGCCAGCAGCTTAGCGGCGGGAGGGAGGAATGAGCAGTTCTTC
CASSLAAGGRNEQFF
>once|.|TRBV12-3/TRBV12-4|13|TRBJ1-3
TGTGCCAGCAACAGGGTCCCCGGAAACACCATATATTTT
CASNRVPGNTIYF
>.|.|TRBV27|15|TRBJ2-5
TGTGCCAGTCGGCGATCAGGGTCGAAGCAAGAGACCCAGTACTTC
CASRRSGSKQETQYF
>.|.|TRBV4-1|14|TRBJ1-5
TGCGCCAGCAGCCAAGATAACAGGGTCCAGCCCCAGCATTTT
CASSQDNRVQPQHF
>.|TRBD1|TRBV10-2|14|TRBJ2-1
TGCGCCAGCAGTACGGGACAGGGACACAATGAGCAGTTCTTC
CASSTGQGHNEQFF
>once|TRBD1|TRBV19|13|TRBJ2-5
TGTGCCACTCTGGACAGGGTAGGAGAGACCCAGTACTTC
CATLDRVGETQYF
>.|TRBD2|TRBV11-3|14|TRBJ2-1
TGTGCCAGCAGCTTAAGCGGGGACTACAATGAGCAGTTCTTC
CASSLSGDYNEQFF
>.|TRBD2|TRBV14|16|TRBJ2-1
TGTGCCAGCAGCCATATCCCTAGCGGTCCCTACAATGAGCAGTTCTTC
CASSHIPSGPYNEQFF
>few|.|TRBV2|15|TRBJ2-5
TGTGCCAGCAGCTGGACGGCGGAGGGACGGGAGACCCAGTACTTC
CASSWTAEGRETQYF
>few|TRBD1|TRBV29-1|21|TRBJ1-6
TGCAGCGTTGAAGGAACGCCTTCGGGACAGGAGACGCTCTACTATAATTCACCCCTCCACTTT
CSVEGTPSGQETLYYNSPLHF
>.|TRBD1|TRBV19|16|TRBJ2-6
TGTGCCAGTAGTTCCCTGACAGGGGCTGGGGCCAACGTCCTGACTTTC
CASSSLTGAGANVLTF
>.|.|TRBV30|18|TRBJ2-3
TGTGCCTGGAGCCTCGAGGCACGGAAAAGCTGCTCCGGTTGTACGCAGTATTTT
CAWSLEARKSCSGCTQYF
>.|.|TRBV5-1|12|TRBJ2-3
TGCGCCAGCAGTCAGAGCACAGATACGCAGTATTTT
CASSQSTDTQYF
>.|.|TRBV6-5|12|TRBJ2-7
TGTGCCAGCAGTAACACAGGTTACGAGCAGTACTTC
CASSNTGYEQYF
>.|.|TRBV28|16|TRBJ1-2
TGTGCCAGCAGTTCCTTCGGACAGTCCAATAACTATGGCTACACCTTC
CASSSFGQSNNYGYTF
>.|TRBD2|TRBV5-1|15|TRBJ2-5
TGCGCCAGCAGCTTGGATCCAGGGAGGGAAGAGACCCAGTACTTC
CASSLDPGREETQYF
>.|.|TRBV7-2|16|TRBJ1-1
TGTGCCAGCAGCCCGCGGACATATTTTATGAACACTGAAGCTTTCTTT
CASSPRTYFMNTEAFF
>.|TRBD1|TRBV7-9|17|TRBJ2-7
TGTGCCAGCAGCTTAGTCCCTTGGGTCTGGACAGGGGCCGAGCAGTACTTC
CASSLVPWVWTGAEQYF
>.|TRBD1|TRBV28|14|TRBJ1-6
TGTGCCAGCAGTCCGGGACAGGCTAATTCACCCCTCCACTTT
CASSPGQANSPLHF
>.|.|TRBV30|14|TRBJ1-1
TGTGCCTGGAGTGTCGGGGATCCGGACACTGAAGCTTTCTTT
CAWSVGDPDTEAFF
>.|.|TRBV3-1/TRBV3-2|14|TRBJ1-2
TGTGCCAGCAGCCAAGATTTGGGGCTTGTTGGCTACACCTTC
CASSQDLGLVGYTF
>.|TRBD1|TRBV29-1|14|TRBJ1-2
TGCAGCGTAACCCGGGACAGGGGCAACTATGGCTACACCTTC
CSVTRDRGNYGYTF
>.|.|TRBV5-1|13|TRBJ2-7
TGCGCCAGCCGACTGCGGCCCGGCGGCGAGCAGTACTTC
CASRLRPGGEQYF
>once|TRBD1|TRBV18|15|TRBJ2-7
TGTGCCAGCTCACCAGTTCAACAGGGGGGCTACGAGCAGTACTTC
CASSPVQQGGYEQYF
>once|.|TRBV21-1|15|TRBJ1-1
TGTGCCAGCAGGTGGGCAGGGAAAATGAACACTGAAGCTTTCTTT
CASRWAGKMNTEAFF
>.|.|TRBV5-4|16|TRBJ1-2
TGTGCCAGCAGCTTGGCCCAGGGCCGGGCTAACTATGGCTACACCTTC
CASSLAQGRANYGYTF
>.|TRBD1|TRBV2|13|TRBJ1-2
TGTGCCTCCAGGGCCGGGACAGGAGATGGCTACACCTTC
CASRAGTGDGYTF
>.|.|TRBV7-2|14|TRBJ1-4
TGTGCCAGCAGCTGGGGACGGAGGGATGAAAAACTGTTTTTT
CASSWGRRDEKLFF
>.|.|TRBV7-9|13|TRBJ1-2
TGTGCCAGCAGCTTTACGGGTAGCTATGGCTACACCTTC
CASSFTGSYGYTF